These 9 T cell receptor beta chains came from one sample sequenced in a study of Graves' ophthalmopathy and Graves' hyperthyroidism. The authors amplified TCR beta CDR3 regions, and they did so from RNA transcripts for repertoire sequencing. HTBI-primed RT-PCR formed the first round, and a multiplex PCR formed the second. Each CDR3 protein is one row after TCRdb ran MiXCR on the multiplex PCR reads. The sample lists over a million distinct CDR3 sequences, approximately 35% occurring once. The sequenced sample was peripheral blood or thyroid tissue (not recorded which). Every receptor here comes from an adult man with Graves' hyperthyroidism.

This clonotype was seen ten or more times. The chain has TRBV9 and TRBJ2-5; D might be TRBD1 (5 bases). The CDR3 totals 14 residues. Germline V gene lookup returns CDR1 SGDLS and CDR2 YYNGEE. V lost 0 bases to trimming and J lost 2 bases, with 8 bases between them. CDR3 protein: CASSVGQPQETQYF. The DNA of the CDR3 is TGTGCCAGCAGCGTAGGACAGCCACAAGAGACCCAGTACTTC.

This chain connects TRBV7-6 to TRBJ2-6, with D unclear. Germline CDR1 is SGHVS and CDR2 is FNYEAQ. V gave up 5 bases and J gave up 0 bases, with 17 bases separating them. The CDR3 length is 18 residues. This chain's CDR3 is CASSQDGTDLSGANVLTF. The CDR3 coding sequence is TGTGCCAGCAGCCAAGATGGAACGGACCTCTCTGGGGCCAACGTCCTGACTTTC.

The chain joins TRBV27 to TRBJ2-7, with 7 bases identical to TRBD1. The ends lost 5 bases at V and 3 bases at J; junction bases unmatched: 13. From germline, CDR1 is MNHEY and CDR2 SMNVEV (reference sequence). This CDR3 is 16 amino acids long. The CDR3 sequence: CASSLIPGQPSYEQYF. Here the CDR3 DNA reads TGTGCCAGCAGTCTTATTCCGGGACAGCCAAGCTACGAGCAGTACTTC.

As concerns this clonotype: At one end, the junction sequence differs from germline, possibly due to a read error. This rearrangement joins TRBV13 to TRBJ1-2, with D possibly TRBD1 on 6 matching bases. This CDR3 has 13 amino acids. The V gene's germline CDR1 is PRHDT and CDR2 FYEKMQ (reference sequence). The CDR3 reads CASSPGHNYSYTF. The DNA of the CDR3 is TGTGCCAGCAGCCCGGGACATAACTATAGCTACACCTTC.

To note about this clonotype: This may stem from a read error, because a much larger clone lies one nucleotide away. The chain uses TRBV9 and TRBJ2-2; D is uncertain. The germline V gene has CDR1 SGDLS and CDR2 YYNGEE. This CDR3 comprises 15 residues. V lost 0 bases to trimming and J lost 3 bases, with 9 bases between them. DNA for the CDR3: TGTGCCAGCAGCGTAGCCGGGTCGGACACCGGGGAGCTGTTTTTT. It yields the protein CASSVAGSDTGELFF.

This chain links TRBV7-2 with TRBJ2-7; D remains ambiguous. Germline V CDR1 and CDR2: SGHTA, FQGNSA. Trimming cost V 5 bases and J 2 bases, with 16 bases left between them. There are 15 residues in the CDR3. The CDR3 loop is CASSRETSEAYEQYF. Here the CDR3 DNA reads TGTGCCAGCAGCCGAGAAACCAGCGAGGCCTACGAGCAGTACTTC.

This clonotype was detected a few times. CDR3: CASTGQGQSGNTIYF. The CDR3 nucleotides read TGTGCCAGCACTGGACAGGGGCAGTCTGGAAACACCATATATTTT. The rearrangement joins TRBV12-3 or TRBV12-4 to TRBJ1-3, with 9 bases identical to TRBD1. The J segment lost 1 base and the V segment lost 7 bases, leaving 5 bases of the junction unmatched. CDR3 length equals 15 residues.

This clonotype was seen more than once but under ten times. A clone one base away is much larger, so this may be a read error. The chain links TRBV7-8 to TRBJ2-6; D is ambiguous. The V and J ends lost 5 bases and 4 bases respectively, with 9 bases between them. Germline V gene data show CDR1 as SGHVS and CDR2 as FQNEAQ. The length of the CDR3 is 14 residues. Here the CDR3 DNA reads TGTGCCAGCAGCCACAGCCCAGGGGCCAACGTCCTGACTTTC. Encoded protein: CASSHSPGANVLTF.

This clonotype was picked up one time. This chain connects TRBV7-8 to TRBJ2-5; 8 bases line up with TRBD2. Germline CDR1 is SGHVS and CDR2 is FQNEAQ. The CDR3 is 16 residues long. V shed 5 bases, J shed 1 base, and the junction held 9 bases outside the gene matches. This chain's CDR3 is CASSGGRGGFQETQYF. The CDR3 DNA reads as TGTGCCAGCAGCGGGGGACGGGGGGGCTTCCAAGAGACCCAGTACTTC.